The rows below give T cell receptor beta chains drawn from one sample of a study of blood T cell repertoires in COVID-19. Clones were sequenced by immunoSEQ multiplex PCR, and TCRdb holds only the in-frame ones, with some missing. The profile covers 75,000 to 95,000 clones, with around four fifths appearing a single time and nearly 3.5% taken by the ten largest. The sample consisted of peripheral blood. The receptors here all came from a man aged 50 or older with acute or convalescent COVID-19. CDR3s include the opening cysteine and the closing phenylalanine or tryptophan. The D gene is left open where the match is weak. A row's size may be missing; if present it is once, few, many or a size class.

TRBV28	-	-	15	TRBJ2-5	TGTGCCAGCAGTTTATTCCGAGGAGAAGTTATGCCCCAGTACTTC	CASSLFRGEVMPQYF
TRBV6-1	-	-	15	TRBJ2-6	TGTGCCAGCAGTGAATGGAGCGCTGGGGCCAACGTCCTGACTTTC	CASSEWSAGANVLTF
TRBV6-2/TRBV6-3	-	-	15	TRBJ2-1	TGTGCCAGCAGTAAAATTAACAGGGGGGGAAATGAGCAGTTCTTC	CASSKINRGGNEQFF
TRBV6-4	-	-	16	TRBJ1-6	TGTGCCAGCAGTCTCGACGGAGCCTCCTATAATTCACCCCTCCACTTT	CASSLDGASYNSPLHF
TRBV7-2	TRBD1	once	17	TRBJ2-5	TGTGCCAGCAGCTTAGAATACAGGGTAGGGGGCGAAGAGACCCAGTACTTC	CASSLEYRVGGEETQYF
TRBV27	TRBD2	-	14	TRBJ2-5	TGTGCCAGCAGACGACTAGCGGGCCAAGAGACCCAGTACTTC	CASRRLAGQETQYF
TRBV5-4	TRBD1	-	18	TRBJ1-3	TGTGCCAGCAGCACCGGGACAGGGGAGGTTCGGGCTGGAAACACCATATATTTT	CASSTGTGEVRAGNTIYF
TRBV6-1	TRBD2	few	12	TRBJ2-7	TGTGCCAGTTCTAGCGGGGTGTACGAGCAGTACTTC	CASSSGVYEQYF
TRBV28	-	-	16	TRBJ2-4	TGTGCCAGCAGTTTAGATGCGGCCTCGGCTGGAAACATTCAGTACTTC	CASSLDAASAGNIQYF
TRBV7-2	TRBD2	-	16	TRBJ2-5	TGTGCCAGCAGCTTAGTCCCTAGCGGGAGGGTAGAGACCCAGTACTTC	CASSLVPSGRVETQYF
TRBV6-2/TRBV6-3	-	-	19	TRBJ2-4	TGTGCCAGCAGTTACCGTCCTACCAACCTTGGGGAGGCCAAAAACATTCAGTACTTC	CASSYRPTNLGEAKNIQYF
TRBV6-2/TRBV6-3	TRBD2	-	19	TRBJ2-3	TGTGCCAGCAGTTACGAAGCTTCCAGACTAGCGGGACTCCAGGGAACGCAGTATTTT	CASSYEASRLAGLQGTQYF
TRBV11-3	-	-	17	TRBJ2-1	TGTGCCAGCAGCCTAAAAGCCCAAGAGGGAGGATTCAATGAGCAGTTCTTC	CASSLKAQEGGFNEQFF
TRBV6-6	-	-	16	TRBJ1-1	TGTGCCAGCAGTCGACAGGTAATAATTGGGAACACTGAAGCTTTCTTT	CASSRQVIIGNTEAFF
TRBV11-3	TRBD1	-	13	TRBJ2-1	TGTGCCAGCAGTGACAGGGGGTACAATGAGCAGTTCTTC	CASSDRGYNEQFF
TRBV6-5	TRBD1	-	14	TRBJ1-2	TGTGCCAGCACACGCGGGACAGCGAACTATGGCTACACCTTC	CASTRGTANYGYTF
TRBV2	-	-	15	TRBJ2-1	TGTGCCAGCAGTCTTTTAGCCGCCGCCTACAATGAGCAGTTCTTC	CASSLLAAAYNEQFF
TRBV19	-	few	12	TRBJ1-1	TGTGCCACCAAGACAAGGAACACTGAAGCTTTCTTT	CATKTRNTEAFF
TRBV10-3	-	few	12	TRBJ2-2	TGTGCCACCGCCGGGGACACCGGGGAGCTGTTTTTT	CATAGDTGELFF
TRBV7-7	-	-	15	TRBJ2-2	TGTGCCAGCAGCCCTCGGGACTCTAACACCGGGGAGCTGTTTTTT	CASSPRDSNTGELFF
TRBV18	-	-	15	TRBJ1-2	TGTGCCAGCTCACCACCTTCAGCACAGGACTATGGCTACACCTTC	CASSPPSAQDYGYTF
TRBV28	-	-	14	TRBJ1-3	TGTGCCAGCAGTTTGACAGGCCCTGATAGCACCATATATTTT	CASSLTGPDSTIYF
TRBV6-1	TRBD1	-	18	TRBJ1-4	TGTGCCAGCAGTGAGCGGGACAGGGGATGGAGAAGTAATGAAAAACTGTTTTTT	CASSERDRGWRSNEKLFF